Below are 2 T cell receptor beta chains sequenced from a single sample in a study of shared clonotypes between healthy human individuals. Profiled with immunoSEQ multiplex PCR; TCRdb holds only in-frame clones, not every one. This table has more than 2 million clones, just under 95% appearing once. CD45RO-negative cells were positively selected for CCR7, leaving out terminally differentiated effector memory CD45RA+ cells. Sequences were obtained from naive CD8+ T cells sorted from blood. The receptors come from a man between 18 and 29 years old in good health.

The chain is built from TRBV6-4 and TRBJ1-6; D perhaps matches TRBD1 (6 bases). CDR3 length equals 14 residues. The V end lost 2 bases, the J end lost 8 bases, and 10 bases lay between the germline ends. Looked up from germline, CDR1 is MRHNA and CDR2 is SNTAGT. Written as DNA, the CDR3 is TGTGCCAGCAGTGACGGGGGGGCCCATTCACCCCTCCACTTT. Its translation: CASSDGGAHSPLHF.

The chain carries TRBV5-6 and TRBJ1-1; possible D gene TRBD1, 6 bases. The CDR3 contains 13 residues. V gave up 0 bases and J gave up 4 bases, with 7 bases separating them. Germline CDR1 SGHDT, CDR2 YYEEEE. CDR3: CASSLGGLTEAFF. CDR3 nucleotides: TGTGCCAGCAGCTTGGGGGGGCTCACTGAAGCTTTCTTT. The full variable domain, its missing parts supplied by reference TRBV5-6 and TRBJ1-1, is DAGVTQSPTHLIKTRGQQVTLRCSPKSGHDTVSWYQQALGQGPQFIFQYYEEEERQRGNFPDRFSGHQFPNYSSELNVNALLLGDSALYLCASSLGGLTEAFFGQGTRLTVV.